Listed below are T cell receptor beta chains from one sample, sequenced in a study of memory CD4+ T cells and cytomegalovirus serostatus. The table came from immunoSEQ multiplex PCR; TCRdb's copy has only in-frame clones and leaves some out. The table has some 45,000 clones, roughly 74% seen once. The sample comprised memory CD4+ T cells from blood. Receptors were obtained from an adult in good health and CMV-seropositive. Each CDR3 is given with its conserved first and last residue. The order of the fields is clone size, J gene, D gene, V gene, CDR3 protein, CDR3 DNA. The D gene is left open where the match is weak. Rows may omit the clone size; those that give it use once, few, many or a size class.

-,TRBJ2-1,-,TRBV7-9,CASSLTGRSNEQFF,TGTGCCAGCAGCTTAACGGGACGTAGTAATGAGCAGTTCTTC
-,TRBJ1-6,-,TRBV19,CASSSGWGNSPLHF,TGTGCCAGTAGTTCAGGGTGGGGTAATTCACCCCTCCACTTT
-,TRBJ1-2,-,TRBV11-2,CASSPSPTSYGYTF,TGTGCCAGCAGCCCCAGCCCGACGTCCTATGGCTACACCTTC
-,TRBJ2-7,-,TRBV7-2,CASSLDTESYEQYF,TGTGCCAGCAGCTTAGATACAGAGTCCTACGAGCAGTACTTC
-,TRBJ1-2,-,TRBV10-1,CALRPGGNYGYTF,TGCGCCCTCCGTCCCGGGGGGAACTATGGCTACACCTTC
-,TRBJ2-3,TRBD2,TRBV2,CASSEGQAGLDTQYF,TGTGCCAGCAGTGAAGGTCAAGCGGGGTTAGATACGCAGTATTTT
-,TRBJ2-5,-,TRBV7-2,CASSLRGLQQETQYF,TGTGCCAGCAGCTTACGCGGGCTACAGCAAGAGACCCAGTACTTC
few,TRBJ2-1,-,TRBV4-2,CASSQDGPSYNEQFF,TGTGCCAGCAGCCAAGATGGACCCTCCTACAATGAGCAGTTCTTC
-,TRBJ1-1,-,TRBV20-1,CSAQENTEAFF,TGCAGTGCTCAAGAAAACACTGAAGCTTTCTTT
-,TRBJ2-3,-,TRBV5-1,CASSLGVMGTQYF,TGCGCCAGCAGCTTGGGGGTTATGGGTACGCAGTATTTT
once,TRBJ2-7,-,TRBV4-3,CASSQDFTETYEQYF,TGCGCCAGCAGCCAAGATTTTACAGAGACCTACGAGCAGTACTTC
-,TRBJ1-1,-,TRBV4-2,CASSQSVGQSNTEAFF,TGTGCCAGCAGCCAAAGCGTCGGACAGTCGAACACTGAAGCTTTCTTT
-,TRBJ1-1,-,TRBV4-2,CASSQDSGQMNTEAFF,TGTGCCAGCAGCCAAGATTCTGGACAGATGAACACTGAAGCTTTCTTT
-,TRBJ2-5,-,TRBV7-2,CASSLSRGPGEETQYF,TGTGCCAGCAGCTTGTCGAGGGGGCCGGGGGAAGAGACCCAGTACTTC
many,TRBJ1-2,TRBD1,TRBV2,CASSTRTGGYYGYTF,TGTGCCAGCAGTACACGGACAGGGGGCTACTATGGCTACACCTTC
once,TRBJ2-3,TRBD2,TRBV13,CASSSKASGGAGRTQYF,TGTGCCAGCAGCTCCAAAGCTAGCGGGGGGGCGGGACGGACGCAGTATTTT
-,TRBJ2-1,-,TRBV10-1,CASSESGVFIINEQFF,TGCGCCAGCAGTGAGTCGGGGGTTTTCATAATCAATGAGCAGTTCTTC
-,TRBJ1-3,-,TRBV7-2,CASSSGRGNTIYF,TGTGCCAGCAGCTCAGGGAGAGGAAACACCATATATTTT
once,TRBJ2-1,TRBD2,TRBV11-2,CASSPDLAGAGGEQFF,TGTGCCAGCAGCCCAGACCTAGCGGGGGCCGGGGGTGAGCAGTTCTTC
-,TRBJ1-6,-,TRBV4-1,CASTSSIGQFSPLHF,TGCGCCAGCACCTCAAGTATCGGGCAATTTTCACCCCTCCACTTT
-,TRBJ2-6,-,TRBV18,CASSPGMSSSGANVLTF,TGTGCCAGCTCACCAGGAATGAGCAGCTCTGGGGCCAACGTCCTGACTTTC
-,TRBJ2-1,TRBD2,TRBV7-9,CASSPKVLAGGFYNEQFF,TGTGCCAGCAGCCCCAAAGTACTAGCGGGGGGGTTTTACAATGAGCAGTTCTTC
-,TRBJ2-7,-,TRBV5-4,CASSSNGGVFEQYF,TGTGCCAGCAGCTCGAACGGGGGAGTTTTCGAGCAGTACTTC
-,TRBJ1-6,TRBD1,TRBV5-4,CASQVHPTGDSPLHF,TGTGCCAGCCAGGTCCATCCGACAGGGGATTCACCCCTCCACTTT
-,TRBJ2-1,-,TRBV11-3,CASSLVASGGLGNEQFF,TGTGCCAGCAGCTTAGTTGCGTCTGGGGGGCTGGGTAATGAGCAGTTCTTC
-,TRBJ2-1,-,TRBV15,CATSRAVGDISYNEQFF,TGTGCCACCAGCAGAGCCGTCGGGGATATCTCCTACAATGAGCAGTTCTTC
once,TRBJ1-2,-,TRBV7-9,CASSLFRVRAYTF,TGTGCCAGCAGCTTATTCCGAGTCAGGGCCTACACCTTC
-,TRBJ1-6,-,TRBV7-9,CASSPLRAGTNSPLHF,TGTGCCAGCAGCCCACTCCGGGCAGGAACGAATTCACCCCTCCACTTT
-,TRBJ2-7,-,TRBV19,CASSNQGVTYEQYF,TGTGCCAGTAGTAATCAGGGAGTCACCTACGAGCAGTACTTC
once,TRBJ1-3,-,TRBV6-1,CASSEAGGTIYF,TGTGCCAGCAGTGAAGCAGGCGGCACCATATATTTT
-,TRBJ1-4,-,TRBV6-1,CASSEADTRGVRFF,TGTGCCAGCAGTGAAGCGGACACCAGGGGCGTAAGGTTCTTT
medium-sized,TRBJ1-1,TRBD1,TRBV5-5,CASSLAGQSLRNTEAFF,TGTGCCAGCAGCTTGGCGGGACAGAGCCTGAGGAACACTGAAGCTTTCTTT
-,TRBJ1-1,TRBD1,TRBV4-1,CASSQETGGGLVTEAFF,TGCGCCAGCAGCCAAGAAACAGGGGGCGGATTGGTCACTGAAGCTTTCTTT
-,TRBJ1-3,-,TRBV5-1,CASSLEGGTGNTIYF,TGCGCCAGCAGCTTGGAGGGTGGGACTGGAAACACCATATATTTT
once,TRBJ2-7,TRBD2,TRBV7-9,CASSSGGEQYF,TGTGCCAGCAGCTCGGGGGGAGAGCAGTACTTC
-,TRBJ2-7,-,TRBV19,CASSIDGGAEQYF,TGTGCCAGTAGTATAGATGGAGGGGCCGAGCAGTACTTC
-,TRBJ2-5,TRBD2,TRBV9,CASSVGGRGDETQYF,TGTGCCAGCAGCGTCGGGGGGAGGGGTGATGAGACCCAGTACTTC
-,TRBJ1-1,-,TRBV27,CASRALGTEAFF,TGTGCCAGCAGAGCCTTGGGGACTGAAGCTTTCTTT
-,TRBJ1-1,-,TRBV29-1,CSGTDRGVAFF,TGCAGCGGGACGGACCGGGGGGTCGCTTTCTTT
-,TRBJ2-1,-,TRBV4-3,CASSQEIARSSYNEQFF,TGCGCCAGCAGCCAAGAAATAGCCCGGAGCTCCTACAATGAGCAGTTCTTC
-,TRBJ2-6,-,TRBV10-2,CASSEGGANVLTF,TGCGCCAGCAGTGAGGGTGGGGCCAACGTCCTGACTTTC
-,TRBJ1-5,TRBD1,TRBV5-6,CASSFGQDSNQPQHF,TGTGCCAGCAGCTTTGGACAGGATAGCAATCAGCCCCAGCATTTT
-,TRBJ1-6,-,TRBV7-2,CASSFSGTNSPLHF,TGTGCCAGCAGCTTTTCCGGGACAAATTCACCCCTCCACTTT
-,TRBJ2-7,-,TRBV5-1,CASAYERYF,TGCGCCAGCGCCTACGAGCGGTACTTC
-,TRBJ1-1,-,TRBV11-2,CASSIQGANTEAFF,TGTGCCAGCAGCATACAGGGAGCCAACACTGAAGCTTTCTTT
-,TRBJ1-6,TRBD1,TRBV5-1,CASRQGLNSPLHF,TGCGCCAGCCGACAGGGCCTGAATTCACCCCTCCACTTT
-,TRBJ2-2,-,TRBV7-2,CASSLAVNTGELFF,TGTGCCAGCAGCTTAGCGGTTAACACCGGGGAGCTGTTTTTT
-,TRBJ2-7,TRBD2,TRBV5-1,CASSPSRGKAGEQYF,TGCGCCAGCAGCCCTAGCCGGGGAAAAGCGGGGGAGCAGTACTTC
-,TRBJ2-6,TRBD1,TRBV7-8,CASSDRQGALGANVLTF,TGTGCCAGCAGCGATCGACAGGGGGCACTTGGGGCCAACGTCCTGACTTTC
-,TRBJ2-3,-,TRBV5-6,CASRGATDTQYF,TGTGCCAGCCGGGGGGCCACAGATACGCAGTATTTT
-,TRBJ2-3,TRBD2,TRBV5-6,CASSLNSGEPRDTQYF,TGTGCCAGCAGCTTGAACAGCGGGGAACCGAGGGATACGCAGTATTTT
-,TRBJ2-3,TRBD2,TRBV5-6,CASSLFGTSSHGTDTQYF,TGTGCCAGCAGCTTGTTTGGGACTAGCTCCCACGGGACAGATACGCAGTATTTT